Listed below are T cell receptor beta chains from one sample, sequenced in a study of control samples from healthy donors and cancer patients. Only in-frame clones appear in the TCRdb table, and some are missing; sequencing was by immunoSEQ multiplex PCR. The sample contains 200,000 or so clones, around 94% of which appear only once. The source material was blood. The source is a man aged 45-65 years in good health. CDR3s leave out the opening cysteine and the closing phenylalanine or tryptophan. Each record gives: CDR3 length, V gene, CDR3 protein.

len: 11
v_gene: TRBV19
CDR3aa: ASKDRQLYGYT

len: 11
v_gene: TRBV7-2
CDR3aa: ASSVQGADTIY

len: 13
v_gene: TRBV6-5
CDR3aa: ASSYYRVGNTEAF

len: 13
v_gene: TRBV5-5
CDR3aa: ASSRSGTGNSPLH

len: 11
v_gene: TRBV9
CDR3aa: ASSVDGDTEAF

len: 14
v_gene: TRBV5-1
CDR3aa: ASSLLTEGLNTEAF

len: 10
v_gene: TRBV5-1
CDR3aa: ASSLQGNRYT

len: 12
v_gene: TRBV9
CDR3aa: ASSVGRGDETQY

len: 11
v_gene: TRBV27
CDR3aa: ASSFRGLNGYT

len: 14
v_gene: TRBV25-1
CDR3aa: ATSGRGGLSYNEQF